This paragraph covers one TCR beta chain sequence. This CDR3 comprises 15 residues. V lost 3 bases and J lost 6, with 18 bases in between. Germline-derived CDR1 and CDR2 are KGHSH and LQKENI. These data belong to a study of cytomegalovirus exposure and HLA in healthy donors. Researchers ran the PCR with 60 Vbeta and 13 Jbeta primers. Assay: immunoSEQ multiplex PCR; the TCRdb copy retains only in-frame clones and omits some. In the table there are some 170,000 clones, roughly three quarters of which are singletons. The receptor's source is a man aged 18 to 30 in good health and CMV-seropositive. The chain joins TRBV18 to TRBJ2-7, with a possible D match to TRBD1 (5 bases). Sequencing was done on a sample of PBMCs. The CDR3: CASSPSWQGSGEQYF. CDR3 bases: TGTGCCAGCTCACCTTCTTGGCAGGGATCTGGCGAGCAGTACTTC. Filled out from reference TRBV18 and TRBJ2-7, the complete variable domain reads NAGVMQNPRHLVRRRGQEARLRCSPMKGHSHVYWYRQLPEEGLKFMVYLQKENIIDESGMPKERFSAEFPKEGPSILRIQQVVRGDSAAYFCASSPSWQGSGEQYFGPGTRLTVT.